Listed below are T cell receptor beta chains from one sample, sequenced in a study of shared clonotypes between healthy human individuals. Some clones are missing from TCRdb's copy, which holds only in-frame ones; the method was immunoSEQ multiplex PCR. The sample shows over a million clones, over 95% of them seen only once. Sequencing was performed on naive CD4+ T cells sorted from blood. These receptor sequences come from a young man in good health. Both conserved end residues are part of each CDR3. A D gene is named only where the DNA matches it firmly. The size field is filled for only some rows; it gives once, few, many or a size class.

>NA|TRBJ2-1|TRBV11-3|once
TGTGCCAGCAGCTTGAGACGAGACTCTTCCTCCTACAATGAGCAGTTCTTC
CASSLRRDSSSYNEQFF
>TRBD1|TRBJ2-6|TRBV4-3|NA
TGCGCCAGCAGCGCCCGACCGACAGGGGCCGGGGCCAACGTCCTGACTTTC
CASSARPTGAGANVLTF
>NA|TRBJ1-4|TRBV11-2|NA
TGTGCCAGCAGCCCACTAAAGGGGGAAAAACTGTTTTTT
CASSPLKGEKLFF
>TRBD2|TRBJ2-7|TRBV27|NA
TGTGCCAGCAGTTTAAGACTAGCGGGAGCTTTGAACGAGCAGTACTTC
CASSLRLAGALNEQYF
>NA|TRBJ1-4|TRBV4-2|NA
TGTGCCAGCAGCCAAGGGCCGCGGGACCGACCGGGAGAAAAACTGTTTTTT
CASSQGPRDRPGEKLFF
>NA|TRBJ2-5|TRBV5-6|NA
TGTGCCAGCAGCTTGTGGGGGACGGAGACCCAGTACTTC
CASSLWGTETQYF
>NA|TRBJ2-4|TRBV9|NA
TGTGCCAGCAGCGTAGCGGACAGCCTAGCCAAAAACATTCAGTACTTC
CASSVADSLAKNIQYF
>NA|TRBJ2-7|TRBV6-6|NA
TGTGCCAGCAGTTTAGCCTTAGCCAGAGTCGAGCAGTACTTC
CASSLALARVEQYF
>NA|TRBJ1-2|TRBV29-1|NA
TGCAGCGTTGAACTGGGCGGGAACTATGGCTACACCTTC
CSVELGGNYGYTF
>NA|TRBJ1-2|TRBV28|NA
TGTGCCAGCACGAGAGGGGGATCCTATGGCTACACCTTC
CASTRGGSYGYTF
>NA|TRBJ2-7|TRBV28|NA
TGTGCCAGCGGGGAGAGAGGGAGGACCTACGAGCAGTACTTC
CASGERGRTYEQYF
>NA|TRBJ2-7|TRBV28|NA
TGTGCCAGCAGTTTTAGTATGACCTACGAGCAGTACTTC
CASSFSMTYEQYF
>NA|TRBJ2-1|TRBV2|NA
TGTGCCAGCCATTACTACAATGAGCAGTTCTTC
CASHYYNEQFF
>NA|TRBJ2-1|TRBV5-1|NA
TGCGCCAGCAGCTTTACAGAACCCTACAATGAGCAGTTCTTC
CASSFTEPYNEQFF
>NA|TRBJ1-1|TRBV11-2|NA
TGTGCCAGCCTTCCACCGTTGAACACTGAAGCTTTCTTT
CASLPPLNTEAFF
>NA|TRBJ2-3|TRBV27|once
TGTGCCAGCAGCCAATACGGTACTAGCACAGATACGCAGTATTTT
CASSQYGTSTDTQYF
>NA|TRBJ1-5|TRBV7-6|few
TGTGCCAGCAGCTCTGGCAATCAGCCCCAGCATTTT
CASSSGNQPQHF
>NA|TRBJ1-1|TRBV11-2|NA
TGTGTCTCAGGCGGGGATCGGTATATGAACACTGAAGCTTTCTTT
CVSGGDRYMNTEAFF
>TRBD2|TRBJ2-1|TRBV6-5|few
TGTGCCAGCAGGCCGGGACTAGCCTTCGATGAGCAGTTCTTC
CASRPGLAFDEQFF
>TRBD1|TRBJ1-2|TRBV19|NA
TGTGCCAGTAATGGACAGGGGACCTATGGCTACACCTTC
CASNGQGTYGYTF
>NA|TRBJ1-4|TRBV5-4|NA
TGTGCCAGCAGCTTAATTGATAGGGAAAATGAAAAACTGTTTTTT
CASSLIDRENEKLFF
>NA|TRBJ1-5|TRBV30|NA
TGTGCCTGGAGTCTGATAGAGGAGCAGCCCCAGCATTTT
CAWSLIEEQPQHF
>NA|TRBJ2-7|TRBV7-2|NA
TGTGCCAGCAGCCCGGCCGTGGGCTACGAGCAGTACTTC
CASSPAVGYEQYF
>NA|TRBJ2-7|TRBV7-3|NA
TGTGCCAGCAGCTTTGGGCCAAAACCCCTTTACGAGCAGTACTTC
CASSFGPKPLYEQYF
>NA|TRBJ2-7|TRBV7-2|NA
TGTGCCAGCAGCCCAGGTGTGGTATCTTACTACGAGCAGTACTTC
CASSPGVVSYYEQYF
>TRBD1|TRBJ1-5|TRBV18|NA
TGTGCCAGCTCACCAGGGACAGCAAATCAGCCCCAGCATTTT
CASSPGTANQPQHF
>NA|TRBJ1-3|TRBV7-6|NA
TGTGCCAGCAGCTTAGGTCGGGGAGGGACTGGAAACACCATATATTTT
CASSLGRGGTGNTIYF
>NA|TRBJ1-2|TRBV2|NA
TGTGCCAGCAGCTCCGGGACGGGATCCGCCGATGGCTACACCTTC
CASSSGTGSADGYTF
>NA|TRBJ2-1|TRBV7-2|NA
TGTGCCAGCAGCTTCATTTTGGGGGTGGATGAGCAGTTCTTC
CASSFILGVDEQFF
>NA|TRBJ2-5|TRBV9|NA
TGTGCCAGCAGCGCCCCTCCCGGGTGGGAACAAGAGACCCAGTACTTC
CASSAPPGWEQETQYF
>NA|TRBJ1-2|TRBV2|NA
TGTGCCAGCAGCCCGACGGGGAGCGTAGGTGGCTACACCTTC
CASSPTGSVGGYTF
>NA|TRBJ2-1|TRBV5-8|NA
TGTGCCAGCAGCTTCCAACTCGCGCTCGGGAATGAGCAGTTCTTC
CASSFQLALGNEQFF
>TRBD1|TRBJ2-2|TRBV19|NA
TGTGCCAGTAGTATTGGGACAGACACCGGGGAGCTGTTTTTT
CASSIGTDTGELFF
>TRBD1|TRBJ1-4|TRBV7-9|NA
TGTGCCAGCAGCCGAGGGACAGGATTACTCAAACTGTTTTTT
CASSRGTGLLKLFF
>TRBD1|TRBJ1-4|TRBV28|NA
TGTGCCAGCTCCGGGACAGGGGGACAAAAACTGTTTTTT
CASSGTGGQKLFF
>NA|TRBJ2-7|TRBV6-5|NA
TGTGCCAGCTTCGGTCCTCCAGCCTACGAGCAGTACTTC
CASFGPPAYEQYF
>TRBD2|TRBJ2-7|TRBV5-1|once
TGCGTCAGCAGCCCGGGACTAGATTCCTCCTACTACGAGCAGTACTTC
CVSSPGLDSSYYEQYF